The rows below give T cell receptor beta chains drawn from one sample of a study of cytomegalovirus exposure and HLA in healthy donors. Sequencing used immunoSEQ multiplex PCR; TCRdb keeps in-frame clones, though not all of them. The sample records some 110,000 clones, about 62% being singletons. The sequencing input was PBMCs. These receptors came from a middle-aged woman in good health and CMV-seropositive. CDR3s include the opening cysteine and the closing phenylalanine or tryptophan. The D gene is left open where the match is weak. Size is stated for part of the rows, as once, few or many counts, or as a class when the clone is expanded.

J gene: TRBJ1-5
V gene: TRBV7-8
D gene: TRBD1
clone size: .
CDR3 protein: CASSLTGTGDQPQHF
CDR3 DNA: TGTGCCAGCAGCTTAACCGGGACAGGGGATCAGCCCCAGCATTTT

J gene: TRBJ1-1
V gene: TRBV5-4
D gene: .
clone size: .
CDR3 protein: CASSLFGGMGTEAFF
CDR3 DNA: TGTGCCAGCAGCTTGTTCGGAGGGATGGGCACTGAAGCTTTCTTT

J gene: TRBJ1-4
V gene: TRBV2
D gene: .
clone size: .
CDR3 protein: CASSDGGNEKLFF
CDR3 DNA: TGTGCCAGCAGCGACGGAGGTAATGAAAAACTGTTTTTT

J gene: TRBJ2-3
V gene: TRBV5-1
D gene: TRBD2
clone size: .
CDR3 protein: CASSLGTSGRGGTDTQYF
CDR3 DNA: TGCGCCAGCAGCTTGGGGACTAGCGGGAGAGGGGGGACAGATACGCAGTATTTT

J gene: TRBJ2-3
V gene: TRBV5-1
D gene: TRBD1
clone size: .
CDR3 protein: CASSGQDADTQYF
CDR3 DNA: TGCGCCAGCAGCGGACAGGACGCAGATACGCAGTATTTT

J gene: TRBJ2-1
V gene: TRBV18
D gene: TRBD2
clone size: .
CDR3 protein: CASSLRRSLKTSGSWNEQFF
CDR3 DNA: TGTGCCAGCTCACTCCGCCGCAGCTTGAAGACTAGCGGGAGTTGGAATGAGCAGTTCTTC

J gene: TRBJ2-7
V gene: TRBV7-6
D gene: .
clone size: .
CDR3 protein: CASSLAGGPGDEQYF
CDR3 DNA: TGTGCCAGCAGCTTAGCGGGAGGCCCGGGAGACGAGCAGTACTTC

J gene: TRBJ2-3
V gene: TRBV19
D gene: .
clone size: .
CDR3 protein: CASNLRAGSGTDTQYF
CDR3 DNA: TGTGCCAGTAACCTAAGGGCGGGCTCTGGCACAGATACGCAGTATTTT

J gene: TRBJ2-1
V gene: TRBV19
D gene: .
clone size: .
CDR3 protein: CASRTVWGHNEQFF
CDR3 DNA: TGTGCCAGCCGGACAGTTTGGGGCCACAATGAGCAGTTCTTC

J gene: TRBJ2-3
V gene: TRBV19
D gene: TRBD2
clone size: .
CDR3 protein: CASSISGAGTDTQYF
CDR3 DNA: TGTGCCAGTAGTATTAGCGGGGCTGGCACAGATACGCAGTATTTT

J gene: TRBJ2-1
V gene: TRBV6-1
D gene: .
clone size: few
CDR3 protein: CASSERTSGRSEQFF
CDR3 DNA: TGTGCCAGCAGTGAGAGAACTAGTGGGCGTAGTGAGCAGTTCTTC

J gene: TRBJ2-1
V gene: TRBV27
D gene: TRBD2
clone size: .
CDR3 protein: CASSLLAGGLGEQFF
CDR3 DNA: TGTGCCAGCAGCCTACTAGCGGGGGGGCTCGGTGAGCAGTTCTTC

J gene: TRBJ2-3
V gene: TRBV2
D gene: .
clone size: few
CDR3 protein: CASSAPRADTQYF
CDR3 DNA: TGTGCCAGCAGTGCCCCTAGAGCAGATACGCAGTATTTT

J gene: TRBJ1-1
V gene: TRBV10-3
D gene: .
clone size: .
CDR3 protein: CAISEGGTANTEAFF
CDR3 DNA: TGTGCCATCAGTGAGGGGGGGACGGCGAACACTGAAGCTTTCTTT

J gene: TRBJ2-1
V gene: TRBV5-1
D gene: .
clone size: .
CDR3 protein: CASREEPGSYNEQFF
CDR3 DNA: TGCGCCAGCAGGGAGGAGCCGGGCTCCTACAATGAGCAGTTCTTC

J gene: TRBJ1-5
V gene: TRBV6-5
D gene: TRBD1
clone size: .
CDR3 protein: CASSFGQGNNQPQHF
CDR3 DNA: TGTGCCAGCAGTTTTGGACAGGGGAACAATCAGCCCCAGCATTTT

J gene: TRBJ1-1
V gene: TRBV7-8
D gene: .
clone size: .
CDR3 protein: CASSWSADTEAFF
CDR3 DNA: TGTGCCAGCAGTTGGAGCGCGGACACTGAAGCTTTCTTT

J gene: TRBJ2-2
V gene: TRBV28
D gene: .
clone size: .
CDR3 protein: CASSRTGNTGELFF
CDR3 DNA: TGTGCCAGCTCACGGACGGGAAACACCGGGGAGCTGTTTTTT

J gene: TRBJ2-5
V gene: TRBV5-1
D gene: TRBD2
clone size: .
CDR3 protein: CASSPRGGETETQYF
CDR3 DNA: TGCGCCAGCAGCCCACGGGGGGGGGAAACAGAGACCCAGTACTTC

J gene: TRBJ1-1
V gene: TRBV6-5
D gene: .
clone size: few
CDR3 protein: CASRRGVDTEAFF
CDR3 DNA: TGTGCCAGCAGACGGGGGGTGGACACTGAAGCTTTCTTT

J gene: TRBJ2-7
V gene: TRBV7-9
D gene: TRBD1
clone size: .
CDR3 protein: CASSLGTGVGYEQYF
CDR3 DNA: TGTGCCAGCAGCTTAGGGACAGGGGTAGGGTACGAGCAGTACTTC

J gene: TRBJ1-6
V gene: TRBV30
D gene: .
clone size: few
CDR3 protein: CAWEASDNSPLHF
CDR3 DNA: TGTGCCTGGGAGGCTAGTGATAATTCACCCCTCCACTTT

J gene: TRBJ1-4
V gene: TRBV27
D gene: .
clone size: few
CDR3 protein: CASSFNSRRNEKLFF
CDR3 DNA: TGTGCCAGCAGTTTTAACTCGAGGCGTAATGAAAAACTGTTTTTT

J gene: TRBJ1-2
V gene: TRBV5-8
D gene: TRBD1
clone size: .
CDR3 protein: CASSLWAPDRNHGYTF
CDR3 DNA: TGTGCCAGCAGCTTGTGGGCTCCGGACAGGAATCATGGCTACACCTTC